This T cell receptor (beta chain) was sequenced for a study of patients and donors after allogeneic stem cell transplantation. The CDR3 is 13 residues long. V was trimmed by 4 bases and J by 6 bases, leaving 9 bases between them. Germline CDR1 and CDR2: KGHDR and SFDVKD. Notes on this clonotype: A clone one base away is much larger, so this may be a read error.

One entry per CDR3 protein, called by TCRdb with MiXCR from the RT-PCR reads. The sample shows 400,000 to 500,000 distinct CDR3 sequences, 15% to 20% of them seen only once. Sequencing used blood, either unsorted or a sorted T cell fraction (not recorded which). The source of this sequence is a human donor who was either an allogeneic HSCT recipient or a stem cell or donor lymphocyte infusion donor (not recorded which). It is not recorded whose cells these are; they may come from a transplant donor. V usage is TRBV24-1 and J usage is TRBJ2-1, with D unresolved. The CDR3 bases are TGTGCCACCAGTGAGCTCGGTTTCAATGAGCAGTTCTTC. Its translation is CATSELGFNEQFF.